The rows below give T cell receptor beta chains drawn from one sample of a study of shared clonotypes between healthy human individuals. Some clones are missing from TCRdb's copy, which holds only in-frame ones; the method was immunoSEQ multiplex PCR. There are fewer than 700,000 clones in the sample; around 78% occur only once, and around 13% lies in the top ten. Source material: PBMCs. The origin of the receptors is a woman in her thirties or forties in good health. Some clones in this sample may be carry-over from other donors' samples. Both conserved end residues are part of each CDR3. Fields, in order: J gene, CDR3 length, V gene, clone size, D gene, CDR3 protein, CDR3 DNA. A D gene is named only where the DNA matches it firmly. Where a row states a size, it is once, few, many or the class of an expanded clone; other rows omit it.

TRBJ2-3,15,TRBV7-2,NA,NA,CASSLAAGVADTQYF,TGTGCCAGCAGCTTAGCGGCAGGGGTAGCAGATACGCAGTATTTT
TRBJ2-3,15,TRBV7-6,NA,NA,CASSLQSGSTDTQYF,TGTGCCAGCAGCTTACAGTCAGGTAGCACAGATACGCAGTATTTT
TRBJ1-4,14,TRBV30,NA,NA,CAWNSGQGGEKLFF,TGTGCCTGGAACTCCGGGCAGGGTGGCGAAAAACTGTTTTTT
TRBJ1-4,15,TRBV10-3,NA,NA,CAISVGTGDGRKLFF,TGTGCCATCAGTGTGGGGACTGGGGACGGACGAAAACTGTTTTTT
TRBJ2-5,15,TRBV18,NA,TRBD2,CASSPGLAGQETQYF,TGTGCCAGCTCACCGGGACTAGCGGGACAAGAGACCCAGTACTTC
TRBJ1-4,11,TRBV6-6,NA,NA,CASRMDEKLFF,TGTGCCAGCAGGATGGATGAAAAACTGTTTTTT
TRBJ2-7,15,TRBV9,NA,NA,CASSSQQGGGYEQYF,TGTGCCAGCAGCTCTCAACAGGGAGGGGGCTACGAGCAGTACTTC
TRBJ2-7,15,TRBV9,NA,NA,CASSVDDSRVNEQYF,TGTGCCAGCAGCGTAGACGACAGCCGGGTGAACGAGCAGTACTTC
TRBJ1-1,16,TRBV21-1,NA,NA,CASSKGTDRLYTEAFF,TGTGCCAGCAGCAAAGGGACAGACAGGCTATACACTGAAGCTTTCTTT
TRBJ2-3,16,TRBV9,NA,NA,CASSAGAGEPTDTQYF,TGTGCCAGCAGCGCGGGGGCGGGCGAACCCACAGATACGCAGTATTTT
TRBJ2-3,15,TRBV14,NA,TRBD1,CASSLLQGALDTQYF,TGTGCCAGCAGCCTTCTACAGGGGGCTCTTGATACGCAGTATTTT
TRBJ2-5,13,TRBV15,NA,NA,CATSRVLGETQYF,TGTGCCACCAGCAGAGTCTTGGGGGAGACCCAGTACTTC
TRBJ2-1,11,TRBV25-1,NA,TRBD2,CASSAGDYQFF,TGTGCCAGCAGTGCCGGGGACTACCAGTTCTTC
TRBJ2-1,15,TRBV5-1,NA,TRBD2,CASSLGSGRPNEQFF,TGCGCCAGCAGCTTGGGAAGCGGGAGGCCCAATGAGCAGTTCTTC
TRBJ2-7,12,TRBV6-5,NA,NA,CASRGLPYEQYF,TGTGCCAGCAGGGGACTCCCCTACGAGCAGTACTTC
TRBJ2-2,14,TRBV7-3,many,TRBD2,CASSLGLNTGELFF,TGTGCCAGCAGCTTGGGACTAAACACCGGGGAGCTGTTTTTT
TRBJ1-3,16,TRBV25-1,once,NA,CASNEFEGIAGNTIYF,TGTGCCAGCAATGAATTCGAGGGGATTGCTGGAAACACCATATATTTT
TRBJ2-1,14,TRBV29-1,once,NA,CSVDPGTPYNEQFF,TGCAGCGTTGATCCCGGGACGCCCTACAATGAGCAGTTCTTC
TRBJ2-7,15,TRBV6-1,NA,TRBD1,CASSREGQGAYEQYF,TGTGCCAGCAGTCGAGAGGGACAGGGGGCCTACGAGCAGTACTTC
TRBJ2-7,13,TRBV30,NA,TRBD1,CAWPQGQSAEQYF,TGTGCCTGGCCCCAGGGACAGTCGGCCGAGCAGTACTTC
TRBJ1-2,13,TRBV27,NA,NA,CASSARVGGGYTF,TGTGCCAGCTCCGCTCGTGTGGGGGGTGGCTACACCTTC
TRBJ1-1,15,TRBV7-3,NA,TRBD1,CASSTAGGRAAEAFF,TGTGCCAGCAGCACGGCAGGGGGCAGGGCAGCTGAAGCTTTCTTT
TRBJ1-1,15,TRBV10-3,NA,NA,CAISDVGQLNTEAFF,TGTGCCATCAGTGATGTGGGTCAGCTGAACACTGAAGCTTTCTTT
TRBJ2-5,15,TRBV7-9,NA,TRBD2,CASSLGLANRETQYF,TGTGCCAGCAGTTTAGGACTAGCAAATAGAGAGACCCAGTACTTC
TRBJ2-7,15,TRBV5-1,NA,TRBD1,CASSFSQGAVYEQYF,TGCGCCAGCAGCTTTTCACAGGGGGCGGTCTACGAGCAGTACTTC
TRBJ2-5,12,TRBV28,NA,TRBD1,CASGDRVETQYF,TGTGCCAGCGGGGACAGGGTAGAGACCCAGTACTTC
TRBJ2-7,18,TRBV5-1,many,TRBD2,CASSLVASGRTTPYEQYF,TGCGCCAGCAGCTTGGTGGCTAGCGGGAGGACCACTCCTTACGAGCAGTACTTC
TRBJ2-7,14,TRBV18,NA,TRBD2,CASSPGTKSYEQYF,TGTGCCAGCTCACCCGGGACTAAAAGCTACGAGCAGTACTTC
TRBJ2-2,17,TRBV10-3,once,TRBD2,CAIRADIAGESTGELFF,TGTGCCATCAGGGCAGATATAGCGGGAGAAAGCACCGGGGAGCTGTTTTTT
TRBJ1-1,14,TRBV5-4,NA,NA,CASSSIGPNTEAFF,TGTGCCAGCAGCTCTATAGGGCCGAACACTGAAGCTTTCTTT
TRBJ2-3,13,TRBV28,NA,NA,CASSLGYSDTQYF,TGTGCCAGCAGTTTGGGCTATTCAGATACGCAGTATTTT
TRBJ2-1,13,TRBV27,NA,NA,CASGARSYNEQFF,TGTGCCAGCGGGGCACGATCCTACAATGAGCAGTTCTTC
TRBJ2-2,13,TRBV9,once,NA,CASSPHITGELFF,TGTGCCAGCAGCCCCCATATCACCGGGGAGCTGTTTTTT
TRBJ2-1,13,TRBV30,many,TRBD2,CAWSAAGEYEQFF,TGTGCCTGGAGTGCAGCGGGAGAGTATGAGCAGTTCTTC
TRBJ1-1,15,TRBV7-9,NA,NA,CASSLGSILNTEAFF,TGTGCCAGCAGCTTGGGGAGTATACTTAACACTGAAGCTTTCTTT
TRBJ1-2,15,TRBV4-1,many,NA,CASSQAADRSIGYTF,TGCGCCAGCAGCCAAGCCGCTGACAGGTCGATTGGCTACACCTTC
TRBJ2-5,16,TRBV30,NA,TRBD2,CAWSLGLAGGPETQYF,TGTGCCTGGAGTCTCGGGCTAGCGGGAGGGCCGGAGACCCAGTACTTC
TRBJ2-5,13,TRBV4-2,NA,NA,CASSQDPQETQYF,TGTGCCAGCAGCCAAGATCCCCAAGAGACCCAGTACTTC
TRBJ2-3,14,TRBV5-1,NA,TRBD2,CASSQGLASDTQYF,TGCGCCAGCAGCCAGGGACTAGCTTCGGATACGCAGTATTTT
TRBJ2-3,15,TRBV2,few,TRBD2,CASRKREGLGDTQYF,TGTGCCAGTAGGAAGCGGGAGGGCCTAGGAGATACGCAGTATTTT
TRBJ1-6,14,TRBV27,many,NA,CASSWRGDNSPLHF,TGTGCCAGCAGTTGGAGAGGTGACAATTCACCCCTCCACTTT
TRBJ1-4,15,TRBV25-1,NA,TRBD1,CASRKRTGAGEKLFF,TGTGCCAGCAGGAAACGGACAGGGGCAGGGGAAAAACTGTTTTTT
TRBJ2-3,15,TRBV7-3,NA,NA,CASSPGLSYTDTQYF,TGTGCCAGCAGCCCGGGACTTTCTTACACAGATACGCAGTATTTT
TRBJ2-7,13,TRBV7-8,NA,NA,CASSLVRGYEQYF,TGTGCCAGCAGCTTAGTGAGAGGATACGAGCAGTACTTC
TRBJ2-7,14,TRBV27,NA,NA,CASSDRWGPYEQYF,TGTGCCAGCAGTGACCGGTGGGGCCCCTACGAGCAGTACTTC